The 2 T cell receptor beta chains below were found in one sample sequenced in a study of blood T cells in healthy people across ages. With a J-beta primer mix and a sample-barcoded 5' primer, a second PCR ran about 6 to 11 cycles. MiXCR, run by TCRdb on the 5' RACE reads, gives a single entry per CDR3 protein. The table includes about 930,000 distinct CDR3 sequences, almost 30% detected once. The same data also went into a second study, on T cells of mothers and their children.

Sequenced material: blood. The receptors stem from a woman aged 40-49 years in good health.

This clonotype came up many times. V gene TRBV28 combines with J gene TRBJ2-7; no definite D call. V lost 6 bases and J 2 bases, leaving 8 bases between the germline ends. Per the germline V gene, CDR1 is MDHEN and CDR2 is SYDVKM. The CDR3 has 12 residues. In DNA, the CDR3 is TGTGCCAGCAGCTTGACCACCTACGAGCAGTACTTC. Translated, it gives CASSLTTYEQYF.

This clonotype was counted only a few times. The rearrangement joins TRBV2 to TRBJ2-1; TRBD2 matches 13 bases. Trimming took 6 bases from V and 7 from J; bases not matched to a gene: 6. Germline CDR1 and CDR2: SNHLY and FYNNEI. The CDR3 length is 15 residues. The CDR3 region has the DNA TGTGCCAGCAGGAGGACTAGCGGGGGTGGAAATGAGCAGTTCTTC. This translates into CASRRTSGGGNEQFF.